The 17 T cell receptor beta chains below were found in one sample sequenced in a study of T-cell memory formation after mild COVID-19. TCRdb re-derived calls from the 5' RACE reads in MiXCR, one entry per CDR3 protein. The profile shows approximately 300,000 distinct CDR3 sequences, approximately 15% of them singletons. Sequencing was carried out using PBMCs or a T cell subset sorted from them (not recorded which). The receptors stem from a man aged 18 to 30 who had mild COVID-19 (a few samples of this study predate the infection). Cell type and time point are not known.

This clonotype was counted only a few times. The V and J genes are TRBV25-1 and TRBJ1-2; tentatively, D is TRBD1 (5 bases). The V and J ends lost 5 bases and 2 bases respectively, with 9 bases between them. Germline V gives CDR1 MGHDK, CDR2 SYGVNS. The CDR3 runs 13 residues. The CDR3 spells CASSQEGNYGYTF. The CDR3 DNA reads as TGTGCCAGCAGTCAAGAGGGGAACTATGGCTACACCTTC.

The gene calls are TRBV4-3 and TRBJ2-3; D call uncertain. Germline V gene data show CDR1 as LGHNA and CDR2 as YSLEER. The CDR3 has 15 residues. V lost 4 bases and J 1 base, leaving 12 bases between the germline ends. CDR3: CASSLHPRGTDTQYF. Here the CDR3 DNA reads TGCGCCAGCAGCCTTCACCCAAGGGGCACAGATACGCAGTATTTT.

The table lists this clonotype with a few counts. The genes are TRBV5-1 and TRBJ2-2; D gene ambiguous. Germline V CDR1 and CDR2: SGHRS, YFSETQ. With 0 bases removed from V and 1 base from J, the gap between germline ends came to 7 bases. CDR3 size: 15 residues. CDR3: CASSLGQLNTGELFF. DNA for the CDR3: TGCGCCAGCAGCTTGGGGCAGCTGAACACCGGGGAGCTGTTTTTT.

This clonotype was detected once. Here the CDR3 reads CASRSGQPGHPQHF. DNA for the CDR3: TGTGCCAGTAGATCGGGCCAGCCGGGTCACCCCCAGCATTTT. This chain uses TRBV19 with TRBJ1-5; D remains unclear. The germline V gene has CDR1 LNHDA and CDR2 SQIVND (reference sequence). V lost 6 bases and J 10 bases, leaving 19 bases between the germline ends. CDR3 length equals 14 residues.

This clonotype was seen a handful of times. The CDR3 DNA follows: TGCGCCAGCAGCCATCGTATACTGGGAGCTAACTATGGCTACACCTTC. It translates to CASSHRILGANYGYTF. The V and J genes are TRBV4-1 and TRBJ1-2; no clear D. Trimming removed 3 bases from V and 0 bases from J, with 14 bases in between. The CDR3 totals 16 residues. Germline-derived CDR1 and CDR2 are MGHRA and YSYEKL.

This clonotype appeared a few times. This chain joins TRBV24-1 and TRBJ1-2; TRBD1 matches at 8 bases. Trimming at V came to 3 bases and at J to 7 bases, leaving 12 bases not matched to a gene. CDR1 is KGHDR and CDR2 is SFDVKD in the germline V gene. The CDR3 is 16 residues long. CDR3 in DNA: TGTGCCACCAGTGATGCGGGGTCAGGGGGCAGGAGTGGCTACACCTTC. As protein: CATSDAGSGGRSGYTF.

The chain recombines TRBV6-5 with TRBJ1-4; D gene unclear. CDR1 is MNHEY, CDR2 SVGAGI, per germline. Trimming took off 4 bases at V and 10 bases at J, with 13 bases between the two ends. The CDR3 loop spans 13 amino acids. The CDR3 spells CASSSGRSGKLFF. CDR3 nucleotides: TGTGCCAGCAGTTCGGGCCGGAGTGGAAAACTGTTTTTT.

The CDR3 nucleotides are TGCGCCAGCAGCCAAACGACAGGGACGAACACTGAAGCTTTCTTT. Its protein is CASSQTTGTNTEAFF. V usage is TRBV4-3 and J usage is TRBJ1-1; 7 nucleotides line up with TRBD1. Trimming cost V 2 bases and J 1 base; bases outside gene matches: 4. The CDR3 is made up of 15 amino acids. Germline lookup yields CDR1 LGHNA and CDR2 YSLEER.

In its sample, this clonotype was seen a few times. The V call is TRBV27, the J call TRBJ2-7, with 7 bases aligning to TRBD1. With 6 bases clipped from V and 5 bases from J, the junction kept 7 bases outside the gene matches. The CDR3 covers 13 residues. Germline V gives CDR1 MNHEY, CDR2 SMNVEV (reference sequence). This CDR3 reads CASRLTGLDEQYF. The CDR3 nucleotides are TGTGCCAGCAGATTGACAGGGCTGGACGAGCAGTACTTC.

This clonotype has just a few counts. J is TRBJ2-7 and V is TRBV18, with D perhaps TRBD2 (6 bases). CDR1 is KGHSH, CDR2 LQKENI, per germline. The CDR3 covers 11 residues. The V and J ends lost 5 bases and 6 bases respectively, with 8 bases between them. The CDR3 DNA is TGTGCCAGCTCATCCGGGGGCGAGCAGTACTTC. Its translation: CASSSGGEQYF. Variable domain in full (rest from reference TRBV18 and TRBJ2-7): NAGVMQNPRHLVRRRGQEARLRCSPMKGHSHVYWYRQLPEEGLKFMVYLQKENIIDESGMPKERFSAEFPKEGPSILRIQQVVRGDSAAYFCASSSGGEQYFGPGTRLTVT.

V is TRBV28 and J is TRBJ2-7; 7 bases fit TRBD2. The CDR3 is 14 residues long. Germline-derived CDR1 and CDR2 are MDHEN and SYDVKM. J was trimmed by 2 bases and V by 5 bases; bases with no gene match: 6. DNA of the CDR3: TGTGCCAGCAGTCCCGGGACTACCGCCTACGAGCAGTACGTC. Protein product: CASSPGTTAYEQYV.

This clonotype was counted a few times. The gene calls are TRBV5-4 and TRBJ2-3; a weak D match, TRBD2 (6 bases). Between the trimmed V and J ends, which lost 4 bases and 3 bases, there was a span of 12 bases. This CDR3 has 14 residues. Germline V gives CDR1 SGHNT, CDR2 YYREEE (reference sequence). CDR3 DNA: TGTGCCAGCAGCAACGGGGGTGCGACAGATACGCAGTATTTT. Its translation is CASSNGGATDTQYF.

The genes are TRBV4-3 and TRBJ2-3; 11 nucleotides match TRBD2. V shed 4 bases and J 2 bases; nucleotides not matched to a gene: 11. Per the germline V gene, CDR1 is LGHNA and CDR2 is YSLEER. This CDR3 has 18 amino acids. CDR3: CASSRLTSGVEATDTQYF. CDR3 DNA: TGCGCCAGCAGCCGGTTGACTAGCGGGGTAGAGGCCACAGATACGCAGTATTTT.

This clonotype was detected only a few times. The V and J genes are TRBV6-1 and TRBJ2-7; D is undetermined. This CDR3 comprises 13 residues. Per the germline V gene, CDR1 is MNHNS and CDR2 is SASEGT. V was pared by 0 bases and J by 3 bases, with 6 bases between. In DNA form, the CDR3 reads TGTGCCAGCAGTGAAGCAAGAGGCTACGAGCAGTACGTC. Translation gives CASSEARGYEQYV.

This clonotype was found many times. Compared with germline, one end of the junction differs, possibly owing to a read error. CDR3 in amino acids: CASSLPSADPDF. The CDR3 nucleotides are TGTGCCAGCAGTTTGCCTTCGGCAGATCCAGACTTC. V gene TRBV12-3 or TRBV12-4 combines with J gene TRBJ2-4; D gene uncertain. The CDR3 contains 12 residues.

This clonotype was counted between two and nine times. The chain carries TRBV12-3 or TRBV12-4 and TRBJ2-1, with TRBD2 identical over 7 bases. V shed 7 bases and J 8 bases; nucleotides not matched to a gene: 14. The CDR3 is made up of 15 amino acids. The DNA for the CDR3 is TGTGCCAGCACCTTGTGGTCTAGCGGTGTTCATGAGCAGTTCTTC. As protein: CASTLWSSGVHEQFF.

The V gene is TRBV19, the J gene TRBJ2-5; TRBD2 matches 16 bases. Looked up from germline, CDR1 is LNHDA and CDR2 is SQIVND (reference sequence). CDR3 length: 17 amino acids. V dropped 4 bases and J dropped 5; count of bases not matched to a gene: 7. The CDR3 DNA reads as TGTGCCAGTAGTACGGGACTAGCGGGGGGGCCGGGGGAGACCCAGTACTTC. Translating it yields CASSTGLAGGPGETQYF.